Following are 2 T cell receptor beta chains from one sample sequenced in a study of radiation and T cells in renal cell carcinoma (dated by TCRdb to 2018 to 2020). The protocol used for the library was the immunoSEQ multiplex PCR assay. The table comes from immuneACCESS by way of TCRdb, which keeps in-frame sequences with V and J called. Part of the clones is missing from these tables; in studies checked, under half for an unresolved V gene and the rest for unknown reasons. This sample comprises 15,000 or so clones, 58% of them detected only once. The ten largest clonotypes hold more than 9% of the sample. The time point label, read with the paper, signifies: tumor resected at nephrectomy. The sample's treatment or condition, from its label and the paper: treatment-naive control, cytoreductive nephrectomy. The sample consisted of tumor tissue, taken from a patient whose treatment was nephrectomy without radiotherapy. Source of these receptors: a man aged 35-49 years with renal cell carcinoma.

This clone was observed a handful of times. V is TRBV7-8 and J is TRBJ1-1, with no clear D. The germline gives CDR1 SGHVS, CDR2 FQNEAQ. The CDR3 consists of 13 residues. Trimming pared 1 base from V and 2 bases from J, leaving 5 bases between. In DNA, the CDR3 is TGTGCCAGCAGCTTAGAACAAAACACTGAAGCTTTCTTT. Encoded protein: CASSLEQNTEAFF. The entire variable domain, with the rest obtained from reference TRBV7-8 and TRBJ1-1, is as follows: GAGVSQSPRYKVAKRGQDVALRCDPISGHVSLFWYQQALGQGPEFLTYFQNEAQLDKSGLPSDRFFAERPEGSVSTLKIQRTQQEDSAVYLCASSLEQNTEAFFGQGTRLTVV.

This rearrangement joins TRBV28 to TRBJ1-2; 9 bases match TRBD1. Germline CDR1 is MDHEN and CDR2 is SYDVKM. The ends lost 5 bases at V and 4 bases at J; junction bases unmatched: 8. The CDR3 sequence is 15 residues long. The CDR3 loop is CASSPGDREVYGYTF. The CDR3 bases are TGTGCCAGCAGTCCAGGGGACAGGGAGGTCTATGGCTACACCTTC.